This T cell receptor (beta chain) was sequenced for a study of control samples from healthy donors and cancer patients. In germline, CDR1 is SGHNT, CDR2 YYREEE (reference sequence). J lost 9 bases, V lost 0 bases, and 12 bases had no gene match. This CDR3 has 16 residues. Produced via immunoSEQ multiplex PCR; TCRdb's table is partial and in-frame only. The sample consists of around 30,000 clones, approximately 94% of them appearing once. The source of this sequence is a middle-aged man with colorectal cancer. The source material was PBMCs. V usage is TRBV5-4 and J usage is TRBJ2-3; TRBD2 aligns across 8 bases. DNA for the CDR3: TGTGCCAGCAGCTTGGAGCCAGCGGGGGTTATAGGGACGCAGTATTTT. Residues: CASSLEPAGVIGTQYF.